This TCR beta chain comes out of a study of blood T cells in healthy people across ages. Study results and limitations: Both higher diversity and more naive CD4+ cells marked long-lived donors when set against aged donors.

With regard to this clonotype: Its antigen is unidentified.

V was shortened by 4 bases and J by 1 base, with 13 bases between the two germline ends. This CDR3 comprises 15 residues. CDR1 and CDR2 from the germline V gene are SEHNR and FQNEAQ (reference sequence). Then a second PCR, running roughly 7 to 12 cycles, was carried out with a sample-barcoded 5' primer and a J-beta primer mix. TCRdb reprocessed the 5' RACE reads via MiXCR and lists one record per CDR3 protein. The sample includes 1,300,000 or so distinct CDR3 sequences, approximately 60% seen only once; the top ten take roughly 7%. Specimen: blood. This chain links TRBV7-9 with TRBJ1-1; D gene unclear. The sequence derives from a young man in good health. The CDR3 coding sequence is TGTGCCAGCAGCTACCTAGGATCAGGGAACACTGAAGCTTTCTTT. Protein: CASSYLGSGNTEAFF.